Listed below are T cell receptor beta chains from one sample, sequenced in a study of blood T cell repertoires in COVID-19. Using immunoSEQ multiplex PCR, the repertoire was profiled, and TCRdb retains in-frame clones only, with some absent. Of 300,000 to 450,000 clones in the sample, 81% are singletons; the top ten hold roughly 1.2%. Material for sequencing was peripheral blood. The source of these receptors is a human donor with acute or convalescent COVID-19. The donor label of this sample is uncertain. CDR3s leave out the opening cysteine and the closing phenylalanine or tryptophan.

SVEEASQTQY | TRBV29-1
ASSQDAQALYRGVTEAF | TRBV14
ASSQVRDSSYEQY | TRBV3-1/TRBV3-2
ASRAGPSGYT | TRBV2
ASSERSGYNEQF | TRBV2
ASSEGTSGSNEQF | TRBV28
ASSVPTGYGYT | TRBV9
ASSLLGQGDTEAF | TRBV18
ASSGAGGLSVYGEQF | TRBV5-1
ASSTRTRSDTQY | TRBV19
ASSYSPSQPQH | TRBV6-5
AWSADRGLGETQY | TRBV30
ASSLGLGTEAF | TRBV5-1
ASSPDINYGYT | TRBV18
ASSLVGGAETQY | TRBV5-1
ASSIALGLAKNIQY | TRBV19
ASSPRQGAGSPLH | TRBV18
ASSQRGSGNTIY | TRBV3-1/TRBV3-2
ASSSVGLAGGRSSYEQY | TRBV28
ASSLRDTGQGSPLH | TRBV5-4
ASSPPGHFSGNTIY | TRBV18
ASSVGGQPYTDTQY | TRBV9
ASSDRGRWNTEAF | TRBV11-2
ASSLSGSTDTQY | TRBV7-9
ASSLWGPGGTEQY | TRBV5-1
ASSLGRGGEQY | TRBV12-3/TRBV12-4
ASSYSVGGYGYT | TRBV6-5
ASSRNSGYTGELF | TRBV19
ASSERTGRRYEQY | TRBV6-1
ASSGWARTDTQY | TRBV19
ASSQIPGQGSYYGYT | TRBV28
ASTSGRGPQETQY | TRBV27
ASSLGTDNSPLH | TRBV18
ASAEGGREQF | TRBV12-3/TRBV12-4
SGNLGGVSKETQY | TRBV29-1
ASSFSPGTGDGYT | TRBV6-6
ASSVVGTRDNEQF | TRBV9
ASSLVGLLVNYGYT | TRBV7-8
ASSFKETDRITDTQY | TRBV28
ASSFFAARNVAF | TRBV5-8
ASSLTGWNTEAF | TRBV7-8
ASSAQLAGGFYEQY | TRBV2
ASSGGLQETQY | TRBV5-1
ASRATGGGTGELF | TRBV10-2
ASSTTMTGRTEAF | TRBV19
ASSPPRTSGGSTDTQY | TRBV18
ASSVDRTGVTEAF | TRBV9
SASSHSGYGYT | TRBV20-1
ASSLVQYTEAF | TRBV12-3/TRBV12-4